These 14 T cell receptor beta chains share one sample of origin, sequenced in a study of CD8+ T cells in alopecia areata. Sequencing relied on a cDNA template that was reverse transcribed from extracted RNA. Sequencing was performed with immunoSEQ multiplex PCR; in TCRdb, only in-frame clones are kept and a portion is missing. The sample yields roughly 120,000 clones, around two fifths seen once. Sequencing was carried out using CD4+ T cells sorted from blood. All receptors derive from a human donor with alopecia areata.

The chain couples TRBV28 to TRBJ2-3, with 10 bases aligning to TRBD2. The CDR3 has 14 residues. J lost 5 bases, V lost 8 bases, and 7 bases had no gene match. Germline values: CDR1 MDHEN, CDR2 SYDVKM. The CDR3 loop reads CASGLAGAGDTQYF. DNA for the CDR3: TGTGCCAGCGGGCTAGCGGGAGCGGGAGATACGCAGTATTTT.

There are a few counts of this clone. The chain uses TRBV28 and TRBJ2-3; 7 bases align to TRBD2. The CDR3 totals 15 residues. From germline, CDR1 is MDHEN and CDR2 SYDVKM. The V gene end was trimmed by 2 bases and the J gene end by 1 base; junction bases not matched to a gene: 3. CDR3: CASSLGGSGTDTQYF. The CDR3 bases are TGTGCCAGCAGTTTAGGCGGGAGCGGCACAGATACGCAGTATTTT.

This clone has a handful of counts. The chain employs TRBV19 and TRBJ2-2, with D uncertain. The CDR3 is 13 amino acids. Trimming left V 6 bases short and J 2 bases short, with 7 bases between. Germline CDR1 is LNHDA and CDR2 is SQIVND (reference sequence). CDR3 DNA: TGTGCCAGTAGATGGGAAAACACCGGGGAGCTGTTTTTT. Translating gives CASRWENTGELFF.

The chain uses TRBV29-1 and TRBJ2-7; no firm D call. Germline values: CDR1 SQVTM, CDR2 ANQGSEA. The CDR3 sequence is 13 residues long. V was cut by 0 bases and J by 6 bases, with 12 bases left in between. CDR3 in amino acids: CSVEESSQGEQYF. CDR3 in DNA: TGCAGCGTTGAAGAATCGTCGCAAGGCGAGCAGTACTTC.

This clone has more than one count but fewer than ten. V usage is TRBV28 and J usage is TRBJ2-5; D possibly uses TRBD1 or TRBD2 (5 bases each). Trimming cost V 4 bases and J 9 bases, with 12 bases left between them. CDR1 is MDHEN and CDR2 is SYDVKM in the germline V gene. The CDR3 covers 12 residues. The CDR3 is CASSSGPAPQYF. Here the CDR3 DNA reads TGTGCCAGCAGTTCGGGACCAGCCCCCCAGTACTTC.

This chain connects TRBV7-2 to TRBJ1-5; no firm D call. CDR1 and CDR2 (germline): SGHTA, FQGNSA. The V end lost 2 bases, the J end lost 0 bases, and 8 bases lay between the germline ends. CDR3 length: 15 residues. The CDR3 is CASSLNFNSNQPQHF. In nucleotides, the CDR3 is TGTGCCAGCAGCTTAAACTTCAATAGCAATCAGCCCCAGCATTTT.

The gene calls are TRBV30 and TRBJ2-1; unclear D gene. CDR1 and CDR2 from the germline V gene are GTSNPN and SVGIG (reference sequence). Trimming removed 0 bases at V and 15 bases at J, with 18 bases between. The CDR3 is 13 residues long. Here the CDR3 reads CAWSVDEAGTRFF. In DNA, the CDR3 is TGTGCCTGGAGTGTAGACGAGGCAGGTACCCGGTTCTTC.

The rearrangement uses TRBV29-1 and TRBJ1-2, with TRBD1 as a possible D gene (6 bases). This CDR3 has 13 amino acids. Deletions cut 6 bases from V and 2 bases from J, with 13 bases between. Germline CDR1 SQVTM, CDR2 ANQGSEA. CDR3 DNA: TGCAGCGTCGTGTTAACAGGGAACTATGGCTACACCTTC. It encodes CSVVLTGNYGYTF.

This clone was found a few times. The V call is TRBV5-1, the J call TRBJ2-3; tentatively, D is TRBD2 (5 bases). V gave up 4 bases and J gave up 0 bases, with 12 bases separating them. From germline, CDR1 is SGHRS and CDR2 YFSETQ. The CDR3 extends over 15 amino acids. The CDR3 loop reads CASSMDSRSTDTQYF. The CDR3 DNA reads TGCGCCAGCAGCATGGACTCGAGAAGCACAGATACGCAGTATTTT.

V and J are TRBV30 and TRBJ2-5; D gene uncertain. The CDR3 is 11 amino acids. Germline loops: CDR1 GTSNPN, CDR2 SVGIG (reference sequence). The V gene lost 5 bases and the J gene lost 5 bases, with 9 bases spanning the gap. CDR3 sequence reads: CAWGVGETQYF. The CDR3 region has the DNA TGTGCCTGGGGGGTCGGGGAGACCCAGTACTTC.

This clone came up once. V and J are TRBV5-1 and TRBJ2-5, with D perhaps being TRBD1 or TRBD2 (6 bases each). Trimming removed 4 bases at V and 5 bases at J, with 12 bases between. The CDR3 has 13 amino acids. CDR1 is SGHRS, CDR2 YFSETQ, per germline. CDR3 in amino acids: CASSRGLGETQYF. The CDR3 bases are TGCGCCAGCAGCCGGGGGCTCGGGGAGACCCAGTACTTC.

This clone was observed a handful of times. V usage is TRBV28 and J usage is TRBJ2-2, with a tentative D call TRBD2 (5 bases). The germline gives CDR1 MDHEN, CDR2 SYDVKM. V was shortened by 11 bases and J by 8 bases, with 12 bases between the two germline ends. There are 11 residues in the CDR3. CDR3 coding DNA: TGTGCCTCCCGGCGGGTAGGGGAGCTGTTTTTT. As protein: CASRRVGELFF.

CDR3 amino acids: CSVAGVMGGNEQYF. The CDR3 region has the DNA TGCAGCGTTGCGGGGGTTATGGGGGGGAACGAGCAGTACTTC. The chain couples TRBV29-1 to TRBJ2-7, with 7 bases aligning to TRBD2. J gave up 5 bases and V 4 bases, and 11 bases lay outside the gene matches. The CDR3 spans 14 residues. Germline V CDR1 and CDR2: SQVTM, ANQGSEA.

The CDR3 loop reads CASSENRIRERDTQYF. CDR3 coding DNA: TGTGCCAGCAGTGAAAACAGGATCCGGGAACGGGATACGCAGTATTTT. The V gene is TRBV2, the J gene TRBJ2-3; D might be TRBD1 or TRBD2, each matching 5 bases. Looked up from germline, CDR1 is SNHLY and CDR2 is FYNNEI. The CDR3 extends over 16 amino acids. The V end lost 2 bases, the J end lost 6 bases, and 18 bases lay between the germline ends.